This T cell receptor (beta chain) was sequenced in a study of blood T cells in healthy people across ages. Study findings and constraints: Whereas aged donors had fewer naive CD4+ cells, long-lived donors had more of them and higher diversity.

Comments on this clonotype: What it binds is unknown. Compared with germline, one end of the junction differs, possibly owing to a read error.

Sample-barcoded 5' priming and a J-beta primer mix drove a second PCR of roughly 6 to 12 cycles. MiXCR, run by TCRdb on the 5' RACE reads, gives a single entry per CDR3 protein. Of hundreds of thousands of distinct CDR3 sequences detected, approximately 30% appear once; the ten largest clones hold 15% to 17%. The receptor was isolated from an elderly woman in good health. The sequenced sample was blood.

The CDR3 coding sequence is TGTGCCAGCAGCCCATACAGGGAATCTGGCAACACCATATATTTT. Encoded protein: CASSPYRESGNTIYF. The V gene is TRBV7-2, the J gene TRBJ1-3; a weak D match, TRBD1 (6 bases). Germline loops: CDR1 SGHTA, CDR2 FQGNSA. The CDR3 runs to 15 residues.